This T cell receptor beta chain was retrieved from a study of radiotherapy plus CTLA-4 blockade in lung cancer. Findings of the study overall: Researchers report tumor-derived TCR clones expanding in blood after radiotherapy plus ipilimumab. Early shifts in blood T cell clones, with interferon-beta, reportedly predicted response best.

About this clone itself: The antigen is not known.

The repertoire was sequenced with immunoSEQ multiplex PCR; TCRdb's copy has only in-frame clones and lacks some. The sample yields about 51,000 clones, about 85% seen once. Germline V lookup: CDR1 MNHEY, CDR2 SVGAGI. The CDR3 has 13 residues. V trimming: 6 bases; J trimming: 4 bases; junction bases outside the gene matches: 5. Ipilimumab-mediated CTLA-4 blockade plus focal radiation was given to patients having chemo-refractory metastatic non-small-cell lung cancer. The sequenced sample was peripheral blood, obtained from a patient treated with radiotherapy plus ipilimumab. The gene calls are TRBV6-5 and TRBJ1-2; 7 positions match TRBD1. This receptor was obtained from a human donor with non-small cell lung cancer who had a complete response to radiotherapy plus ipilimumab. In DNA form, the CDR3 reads TGTGCCAGCAGAACGTCAGGGGGCTATGGCTACACCTTC. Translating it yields CASRTSGGYGYTF.